Sequencing of this T cell receptor beta chain was carried out in a study of T cell changes during pregnancy in multiple sclerosis. Using immunoSEQ multiplex PCR, the repertoire was profiled, and TCRdb retains in-frame clones only, with some absent. The sample records 90,000 to 120,000 clones, more than 85% being singletons. The receptor's source is a female donor with multiple sclerosis, enrolled in a pregnancy study. The sequencing here drew on peripheral blood, taken after pregnancy.

The CDR3 is CASSVGGINSNQPQHF. The CDR3 DNA sequence: TGTGCCAGCAGTGTGGGGGGGATTAATAGCAATCAGCCCCAGCATTTT. The V call is TRBV2, the J call TRBJ1-5; TRBD1 is a possible D gene (5 bases). This CDR3 has 16 residues. The germline gives CDR1 SNHLY, CDR2 FYNNEI. The V and J ends lost 4 bases and 0 bases respectively, with 13 bases between them. Supplemented by reference TRBV2 and TRBJ1-5, the full variable domain reads EPEVTQTPSHQVTQMGQEVILRCVPISNHLYFYWYRQILGQKVEFLVSFYNNEISEKSEIFDDQFSVERPDGSNFTLKIRSTKLEDSAMYFCASSVGGINSNQPQHFGDGTRLSIL.